This TCR beta chain is from a study of blood T cell repertoires in COVID-19. At the level of the study: Acute-phase and convalescent COVID-19 samples originated in the United States, Italy and Spain. PBMCs, B-cell-depleted T cells, or T cells were the source of the cDNA or gDNA that made up the material.

Germline V gene data show CDR1 as LNHDA and CDR2 as SQIVND (reference sequence). This CDR3 contains 13 residues. The V end lost 4 bases, the J end lost 5 bases, and 12 bases lay between the germline ends. This clone was found a few times. Original analysis: From reference gene primer amplification, estimates of nucleated cell counts were derived. Assay: immunoSEQ multiplex PCR; the TCRdb copy retains only in-frame clones and omits some. For V, J and clone size, that table is used; D and trimming come from the DNA. The repertoire consists of about 160,000 clones, with about 86% occurring once and the leading ten covering roughly a fifth.

The sample consisted of peripheral blood. The chain links TRBV19 to TRBJ2-7, with D tentatively TRBD1 (6 bases). The TCR sequence derives from a woman aged 80 or over with acute or convalescent COVID-19. The CDR3 loop reads CASSSARGNEQYF. CDR3 sequence (DNA): TGTGCCAGTAGTAGTGCCAGGGGCAACGAGCAGTACTTC.